A selection of T cell receptor beta chains follows, all from one sample in a study of T cells in Graves' hyperthyroidism and ophthalmopathy. A single record per CDR3 protein comes from TCRdb applying MiXCR to the multiplex PCR reads. The data contain a few hundred thousand distinct CDR3 sequences, around 46% of them singletons. The sample was peripheral blood or thyroid tissue (not recorded which). These receptor sequences come from a woman between 18 and 30 years old with Graves' hyperthyroidism. The CDR3 runs from the conserved cysteine through the conserved F or W. Each record gives: D gene, clone size, J gene, V gene, CDR3 protein, CDR3 DNA. D genes are given only for firm matches. Only part of the rows carry a size: once, few, many, or a class if the clone is expanded.

. many TRBJ2-6 TRBV19 CASSPQGFSGANVLTF TGTGCCAGTAGTCCCCAGGGGTTCTCTGGGGCCAACGTCCTGACTTTC
TRBD1 many TRBJ1-4 TRBV20-1 CSATGGPDEKLFF TGCAGTGCTACAGGGGGACCGGATGAAAAACTGTTTTTT
. many TRBJ1-6 TRBV4-1 CASSPSGAAFNSPLHF TGCGCCAGCAGCCCATCGGGGGCTGCCTTTAATTCACCCCTCCACTTT
TRBD1 many TRBJ2-7 TRBV12-3/TRBV12-4 CASSLRDRGPSSYEQYF TGTGCCAGCAGTTTAAGGGACAGGGGGCCCAGCTCCTACGAGCAGTACTTC
TRBD2 . TRBJ2-5 TRBV20-1 CSARGEAGDQYF TGCAGTGCTAGAGGAGAGGCGGGAGACCAGTACTTC
. once TRBJ2-3 TRBV6-5 CASRTGRSDTQYF TGTGCCAGCAGAACGGGACGCTCAGATACGCAGTATTTT
. many TRBJ2-2 TRBV12-3/TRBV12-4 CASSPLGSGTGELFF TGTGCCAGCAGTCCCCTCGGGAGTGGAACCGGGGAGCTGTTTTTT
TRBD1 many TRBJ2-6 TRBV7-7 CASSFGETAGGSGANVLTF TGTGCCAGCAGCTTTGGAGAGACCGCAGGGGGTTCTGGGGCCAACGTCCTGACTTTC
TRBD2 once TRBJ2-7 TRBV2 CASSESTSGKVYEQYF TGTGCCAGCAGTGAAAGTACTAGCGGGAAGGTCTACGAGCAGTACTTC
. . TRBJ2-7 TRBV2 CASSDQIYEQYF TGTGCCAGCAGTGACCAGATCTACGAGCAGTACTTC
TRBD1 once TRBJ1-2 TRBV7-3 CASSLLSGGNHGYTF TGTGCCAGCAGCTTGCTGTCAGGGGGAAATCATGGCTACACCTTC
. few TRBJ2-3 TRBV24-1 CATSDSAGPDTQYF TGTGCCACCAGTGATTCGGCAGGCCCAGATACGCAGTATTTT
TRBD1 . TRBJ1-3 TRBV10-3 CAISGDSAGNTIYF TGTGCCATCAGTGGGGACAGTGCTGGAAACACCATATATTTT
. . TRBJ1-1 TRBV6-6 CASRTSVTNTEAFF TGCGCCAGCAGAACCAGCGTGACTAACACTGAAGCTTTCTTT
TRBD2 . TRBJ2-2 TRBV7-2 CASSLGQAGVKAGELFF TGTGCCAGCAGCTTAGGTCAAGCGGGAGTGAAGGCCGGGGAGCTGTTTTTT
. many TRBJ2-7 TRBV12-3/TRBV12-4 CASSLKGDLSYEQYF TGTGCCAGCAGTTTAAAGGGGGACCTCTCCTACGAGCAGTACTTC
. . TRBJ1-1 TRBV20-1 CSARSPRWGEEAFF TGCAGTGCTAGATCCCCCAGGTGGGGGGAAGAGGCTTTCTTT
. . TRBJ2-5 TRBV20-1 CSASRGLLETQYF TGCAGTGCCTCCCGGGGCCTGCTGGAGACCCAGTACTTC
TRBD1 many TRBJ1-3 TRBV20-1 CSASRGQGRSGNTIYF TGCAGTGCTAGTCGGGGACAGGGGAGAAGTGGAAACACCATATATTTT
. many TRBJ2-7 TRBV5-1 CASSLGAGRNEQYF TGCGCCAGCAGCTTGGGAGCAGGGAGGAACGAGCAGTACTTC
TRBD2 many TRBJ2-5 TRBV27 CASSLGGSQETQYF TGTGCCAGCAGTTTGGGGGGGTCCCAAGAGACCCAGTACTTC
. . TRBJ1-2 TRBV12-3/TRBV12-4 CASSTSGGGGNTF TGTGCCAGCAGCACCTCCGGGGGGGGAGGAAACACCTTC
. . TRBJ1-2 TRBV4-1 CASSHLGTNYGYTF TGCGCCAGCAGCCATTTGGGAACGAACTATGGCTACACCTTC
. few TRBJ1-3 TRBV6-1 CASHRVGVAGNTIYF TGTGCCAGTCACCGGGTTGGGGTGGCTGGAAACACCATATATTTT
TRBD2 . TRBJ2-7 TRBV20-1 CSATVGGTSGREQYF TGCAGTGCTACCGTAGGGGGGACTAGCGGGAGGGAGCAGTACTTC
. . TRBJ1-3 TRBV7-2 CASSPTSSGNTIYF TGTGCCAGCTCACCAACTAGCTCTGGAAACACCATATATTTT
TRBD1 . TRBJ2-1 TRBV2 CASIFPGQGSYNEQFF TGTGCCAGCATTTTCCCGGGACAGGGGTCCTACAATGAGCAGTTCTTC
TRBD1 once TRBJ1-1 TRBV2 CASSARDRPRTEAFF TGTGCCAGCAGTGCCCGGGACAGGCCTCGCACTGAAGCTTTCTTT